A selection of T cell receptor beta chains follows, all from one sample in a study of control samples from healthy donors and cancer patients. Profiled with immunoSEQ multiplex PCR; TCRdb holds only in-frame clones, not every one. The sample records approximately 94,000 clones, over 75% being singletons. Sample: blood. These receptors all come from a woman in her fifties or sixties in good health. Both conserved end residues are part of each CDR3. Some rows have no size entry. The others give once, few or many, or a class for an expanded clone.

length: 13; V: TRBV29-1; J: TRBJ2-1; size: NA; CDR3: CRGGGYSYNEQFF
length: 17; V: TRBV5-6; J: TRBJ2-3; size: few; CDR3: CASSLRSGASSTDTQYF
length: 17; V: TRBV5-6; J: TRBJ1-5; size: NA; CDR3: CASSLRTGFNTNQPQHF
length: 13; V: TRBV12-3/TRBV12-4; J: TRBJ1-6; size: NA; CDR3: CAIARTLYSPLHF
length: 15; V: TRBV29-1; J: TRBJ1-5; size: NA; CDR3: CSVGGIPNSNQPQHF
length: 15; V: TRBV10-1; J: TRBJ1-1; size: NA; CDR3: CASSESGQRNTEAFF
length: 15; V: TRBV9; J: TRBJ2-5; size: NA; CDR3: CASSPGTSGGETQYF
length: 16; V: TRBV7-9; J: TRBJ2-5; size: NA; CDR3: CASSETSGDPHLAQYF
length: 13; V: TRBV30; J: TRBJ2-1; size: NA; CDR3: CARGTGSYNEQFF
length: 14; V: TRBV6-1; J: TRBJ2-1; size: NA; CDR3: CASSEPQGPGEQFF
length: 11; V: TRBV20-1; J: TRBJ1-1; size: NA; CDR3: CSGTLNTEAFF
length: 15; V: TRBV6-5; J: TRBJ1-5; size: NA; CDR3: CASSYGRLSNQPQHF
length: 14; V: TRBV4-1; J: TRBJ2-3; size: NA; CDR3: CASSQVGATDTQYF
length: 15; V: TRBV4-3; J: TRBJ2-5; size: NA; CDR3: CASSRKTGNQETQYF
length: 14; V: TRBV27; J: TRBJ2-5; size: NA; CDR3: CASSFGTGWQTQYF
length: 13; V: TRBV30; J: TRBJ1-4; size: NA; CDR3: CAWSIGGNEKLFF
length: 18; V: TRBV4-3; J: TRBJ1-1; size: once; CDR3: CASSQVGTGRLLNTEAFF
length: 13; V: TRBV29-1; J: TRBJ2-1; size: NA; CDR3: CSVGESSYNEQFF
length: 15; V: TRBV6-5; J: TRBJ1-1; size: NA; CDR3: CASTKNPQRMTEAFF
length: 14; V: TRBV2; J: TRBJ1-2; size: once; CDR3: CASSDRRASDGYTF